This T cell receptor (beta chain) came from a study of regulatory T cells in long-lasting Graves disease. Relying on iRepertoire HTBI primers and Arm-PCR of CDR3 regions, the team built TCR beta libraries. TCRdb reanalysed the multiplex PCR reads using MiXCR and keeps one entry per CDR3 protein. Of hundreds of thousands of distinct CDR3 sequences listed, 15% to 20% were seen once; the top ten hold about 36%. Regarding time point: newly diagnosed GD, antithyroid drugs for less than 3 months. The TCR library was made from RNA extracted from PBMCs. Peripheral blood, roughly 9.2 milliliters per patient, was collected in EDTA tubes. The origin of this receptor is a female donor with Graves disease. Specimen: peripheral blood mononuclear cells (PBMCs), collected at new diagnosis, from a patient treated with antithyroid drugs.

The CDR3 is CATSDSRREETQYF. The CDR3 nucleotides read TGTGCCACCAGTGATTCCCGCAGAGAAGAGACCCAGTACTTC. This chain connects TRBV24-1 to TRBJ2-5; unclear D gene. Germline V CDR1 and CDR2: KGHDR, SFDVKD. This CDR3 is 14 amino acids long. Trimming took off 2 bases at V and 3 bases at J, with 9 bases between the two ends.